Listed below are T cell receptor beta chains from one sample, sequenced in a study of identifying expanded T cells in peripheral blood. Some clones are missing from TCRdb's copy, which holds only in-frame ones; the method was immunoSEQ multiplex PCR. Seen here are 80,000 to 95,000 clones, about 91% observed once, and the top ten hold around 4.1%. Source material: blood. The receptors were sampled from a person between 18 and 75 years old in good health. CDR3s include the opening cysteine and the closing phenylalanine or tryptophan. D genes are given only for firm matches. Size is omitted from some rows. Given values are once, few, many or a class for expanded clones.

v_gene,j_gene,d_gene,abundance,CDR3nt,CDR3aa
TRBV7-9,TRBJ2-5,TRBD1,once,TGTGCCAGCAGCCCGGGGACAGGGGACCAAGAGACCCAGTACTTC,CASSPGTGDQETQYF
TRBV2,TRBJ2-2,TRBD2,NA,TGTGCCAGCAGTGATCGGGCGGGGGGTGGCACCGGGGAGCTGTTTTTT,CASSDRAGGGTGELFF
TRBV6-5,TRBJ2-6,TRBD2,NA,TGTGCCAGCAGGCAGGGAGGGACTGGGGCCAACGTCCTGACTTTC,CASRQGGTGANVLTF
TRBV11-2,TRBJ2-7,NA,NA,TGTGCCAGCAGCTTAAACCGGGACTCCGAGCAGTACTTC,CASSLNRDSEQYF
TRBV28,TRBJ2-7,NA,once,TGTGCCAGCACGGACGGACACTACGAGCAGTACTTC,CASTDGHYEQYF
TRBV2,TRBJ2-3,NA,NA,TGTGCCAGCAGGGCACGGGGGCGGAGCACAGATACGCAGTATTTT,CASRARGRSTDTQYF
TRBV6-1,TRBJ2-3,TRBD2,NA,TGTGCCAGCAGTGAAAGGCTAGCGGGGGGCCCTACGCAGTATTTT,CASSERLAGGPTQYF
TRBV5-1,TRBJ1-4,NA,NA,TGCGCCAGCAGCTTGGTACGGGGAACTAATGAAAAACTGTTTTTT,CASSLVRGTNEKLFF
TRBV29-1,TRBJ2-2,NA,NA,TGCAGCGTTAAACCGGGACATGAAACCGGGGAGCTGTTTTTT,CSVKPGHETGELFF
TRBV10-3,TRBJ1-5,TRBD1,NA,TGTGCCATCAGCCGACAGGGGAGAGATAGCAATCAGCCCCAGCATTTT,CAISRQGRDSNQPQHF
TRBV10-2,TRBJ2-3,NA,NA,TGCGCCAGCAGCCCCCGAGATACGCAGTATTTT,CASSPRDTQYF
TRBV6-5,TRBJ2-3,NA,NA,TGTGCCAGCAGTACACCGGGACTGGGGCTGTATACGCAGTATTTT,CASSTPGLGLYTQYF
TRBV5-4,TRBJ2-3,TRBD2,NA,TGTGCCAGCAGCCCTAAACTAGCGGGGGTCACAGATACGCAGTATTTT,CASSPKLAGVTDTQYF
TRBV28,TRBJ2-7,TRBD1,NA,TGTGCCAGCAGCTCCGGGACAGGGGCCTACGAGCAGTACTTC,CASSSGTGAYEQYF
TRBV7-3,TRBJ2-1,NA,NA,TGTGCCAGCAGCTTAATGGGAGGTTGGGACAATGAGCAGTTCTTC,CASSLMGGWDNEQFF
TRBV19,TRBJ1-4,NA,once,TGTGCCAGTAGCCGGGAGCCAAATGAAAAACTGTTTTTT,CASSREPNEKLFF
TRBV5-5,TRBJ2-5,NA,NA,TGTGCCAGCAAAGAGACCCAGTACTTC,CASKETQYF
TRBV19,TRBJ2-7,NA,once,TGTGCCAGTAAGGAGGGGTTGATGGGCGAGCAGTACTTC,CASKEGLMGEQYF
TRBV30,TRBJ1-5,TRBD1,NA,TGTGCCTGGAGTATGGACAGGGGAGATCAGCCCCAGCATTTT,CAWSMDRGDQPQHF
TRBV6-1,TRBJ2-7,NA,once,TGTGCCAGCGCCCGCGGGAAAGTCCACGAGCAGTACTTC,CASARGKVHEQYF
TRBV21-1,TRBJ2-3,NA,NA,TGTGCCAGCAGGGGACCTCCGCCTAGCACAGATACGCAGTATTTT,CASRGPPPSTDTQYF
TRBV9,TRBJ2-1,TRBD2,NA,TGTGCCAGCAGCGTAGTTAGCGGGGGGGACAATGAGCAGTTCTTC,CASSVVSGGDNEQFF
TRBV10-3,TRBJ2-2,TRBD2,NA,TGTGCCATCAGTGAGTCTGGGACTAGCCCGGGAACCGGGGAGCTGTTTTTT,CAISESGTSPGTGELFF
TRBV19,TRBJ2-2,NA,NA,TGTGCCAGTAGCGACAGAAGAAAAAACACCGGGGAGCTGTTTTTT,CASSDRRKNTGELFF
TRBV27,TRBJ2-7,NA,NA,TGTGCCAGCAGTTTGAGGGGCGGCGACGAGCAGTACTTC,CASSLRGGDEQYF
TRBV5-1,TRBJ1-4,NA,once,TGCGCCAGCAGCATTGTCCCCTCGGGGGGGACTAATGAAAAACTGTTTTTT,CASSIVPSGGTNEKLFF
TRBV4-1,TRBJ2-1,TRBD2,NA,TGCGCCAGCAAGCCGGGGGGTAGCGGCTACAATGAGCAGTTCTTC,CASKPGGSGYNEQFF
TRBV21-1,TRBJ2-7,NA,few,TGTGCCAGCAGCCGGTCTCGGGACAATACCTACGAGCAGTACTTC,CASSRSRDNTYEQYF
TRBV30,TRBJ1-3,NA,NA,TGTGCCTGCCGGACAGTAGGTGGAAACACCATATATTTT,CACRTVGGNTIYF
TRBV9,TRBJ1-4,TRBD1,NA,TGTGCCAGCAACACAGGGGGAACTAATGAAAAACTGTTTTTT,CASNTGGTNEKLFF
TRBV19,TRBJ1-2,NA,NA,TGTGCCAGTAGTATAGAAGCCAGGGACTATGGCTACACCTTC,CASSIEARDYGYTF